This T cell receptor beta chain was observed in a study of human T cells and chemical hapten exposure. This clonotype was picked up many times. CDR3 length: 14 amino acids. The ends were cut back, 1 base at V and 6 bases at J, with 10 bases in the middle. Germline CDR1 SGHAT, CDR2 FQNNGV. MiXCR, applied by TCRdb to the RACE reads, yields one record per CDR3 protein. This table holds around 260,000 distinct CDR3 sequences, 7% to 10% found once. Stated time point: pre-sensitization, week 0. As to treatment: therapeutic diphenylcyclopropenone sensitization with weekly scalp DPC. The input for sequencing was whole blood, taken in connection with sensitization to the hapten diphenylcyclopropenone (DPC). The sequence derives from a woman between 40 and 50 years old with alopecia areata. Some clones in this sample may be carry-over from other donors' samples. This chain uses TRBV11-2 with TRBJ2-1; D is undetermined. As DNA, the CDR3 is TGTGCCAGCAGCTTAGGGGTGGGCCCCAATGAGCAGTTCTTC. Its translation: CASSLGVGPNEQFF. The complete variable domain, with remaining parts taken from reference TRBV11-2 and TRBJ2-1, reads EAGVAQSPRYKIIEKRQSVAFWCNPISGHATLYWYQQILGQGPKLLIQFQNNGVVDDSQLPKDRFSAERLKGVDSTLKIQPAKLEDSAVYLCASSLGVGPNEQFFGPGTRLTVL.